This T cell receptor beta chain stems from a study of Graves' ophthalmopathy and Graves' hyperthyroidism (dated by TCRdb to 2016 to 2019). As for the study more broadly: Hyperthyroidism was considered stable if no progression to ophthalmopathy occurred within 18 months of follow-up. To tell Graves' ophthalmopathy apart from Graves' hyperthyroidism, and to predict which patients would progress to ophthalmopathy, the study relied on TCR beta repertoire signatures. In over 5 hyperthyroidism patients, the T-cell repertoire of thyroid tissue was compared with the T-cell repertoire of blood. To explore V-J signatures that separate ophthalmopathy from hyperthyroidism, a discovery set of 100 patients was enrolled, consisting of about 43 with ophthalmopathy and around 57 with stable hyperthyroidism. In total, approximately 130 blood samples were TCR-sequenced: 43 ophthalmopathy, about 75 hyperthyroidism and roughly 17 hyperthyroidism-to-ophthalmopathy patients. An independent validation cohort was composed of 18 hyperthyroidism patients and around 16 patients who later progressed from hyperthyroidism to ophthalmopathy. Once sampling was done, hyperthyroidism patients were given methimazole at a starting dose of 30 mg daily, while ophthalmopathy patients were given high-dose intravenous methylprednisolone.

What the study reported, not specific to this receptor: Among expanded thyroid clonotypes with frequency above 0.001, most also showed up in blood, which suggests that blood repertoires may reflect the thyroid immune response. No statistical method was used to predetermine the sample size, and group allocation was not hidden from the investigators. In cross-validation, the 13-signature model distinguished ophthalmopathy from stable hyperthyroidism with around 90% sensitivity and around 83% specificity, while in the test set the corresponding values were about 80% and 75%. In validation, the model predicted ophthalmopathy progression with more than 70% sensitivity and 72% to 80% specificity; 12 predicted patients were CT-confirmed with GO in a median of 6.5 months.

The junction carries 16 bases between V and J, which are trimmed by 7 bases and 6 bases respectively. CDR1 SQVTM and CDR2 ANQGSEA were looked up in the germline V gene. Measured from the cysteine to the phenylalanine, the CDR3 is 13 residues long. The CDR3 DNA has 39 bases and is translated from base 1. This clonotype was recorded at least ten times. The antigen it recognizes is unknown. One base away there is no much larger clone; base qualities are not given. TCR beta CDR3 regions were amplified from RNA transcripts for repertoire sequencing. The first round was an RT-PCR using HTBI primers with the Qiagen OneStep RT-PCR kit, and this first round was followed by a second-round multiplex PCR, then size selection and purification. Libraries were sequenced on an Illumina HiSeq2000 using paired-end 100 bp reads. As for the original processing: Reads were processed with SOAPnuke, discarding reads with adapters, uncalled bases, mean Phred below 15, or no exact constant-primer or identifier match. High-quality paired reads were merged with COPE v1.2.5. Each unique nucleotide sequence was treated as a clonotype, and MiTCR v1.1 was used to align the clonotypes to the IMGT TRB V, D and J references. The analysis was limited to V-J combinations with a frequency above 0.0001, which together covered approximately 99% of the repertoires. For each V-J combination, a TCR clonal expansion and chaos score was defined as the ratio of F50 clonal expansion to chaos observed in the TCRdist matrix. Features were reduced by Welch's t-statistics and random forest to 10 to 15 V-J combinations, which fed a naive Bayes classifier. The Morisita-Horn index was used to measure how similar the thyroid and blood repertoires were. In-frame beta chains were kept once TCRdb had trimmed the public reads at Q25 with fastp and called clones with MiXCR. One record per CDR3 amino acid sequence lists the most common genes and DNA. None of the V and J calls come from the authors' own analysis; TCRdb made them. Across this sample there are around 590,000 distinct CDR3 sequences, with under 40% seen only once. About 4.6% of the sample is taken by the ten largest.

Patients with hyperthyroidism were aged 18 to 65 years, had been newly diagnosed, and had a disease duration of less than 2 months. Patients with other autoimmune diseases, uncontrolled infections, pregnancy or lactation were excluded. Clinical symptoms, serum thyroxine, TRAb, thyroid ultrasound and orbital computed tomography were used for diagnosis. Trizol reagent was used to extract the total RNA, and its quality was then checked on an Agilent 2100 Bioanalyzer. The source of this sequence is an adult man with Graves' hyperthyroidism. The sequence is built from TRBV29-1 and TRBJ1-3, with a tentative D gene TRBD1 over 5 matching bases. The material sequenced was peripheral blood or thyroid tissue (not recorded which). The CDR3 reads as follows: CSGVAWGVNTIYF. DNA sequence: TGCAGCGGTGTTGCGTGGGGGGTAAACACCATATATTTT.